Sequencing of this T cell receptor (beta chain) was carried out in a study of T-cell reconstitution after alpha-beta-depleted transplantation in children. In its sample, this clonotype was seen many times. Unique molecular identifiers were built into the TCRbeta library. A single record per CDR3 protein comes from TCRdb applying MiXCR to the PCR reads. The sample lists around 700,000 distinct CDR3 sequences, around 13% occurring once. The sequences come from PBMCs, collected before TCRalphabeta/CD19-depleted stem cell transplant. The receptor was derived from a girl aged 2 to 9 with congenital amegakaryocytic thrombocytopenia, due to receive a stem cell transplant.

The CDR3: CASSLSEYEQFF. The CDR3 bases are TGTGCCAGCAGTTTATCGGAATATGAGCAGTTCTTC. The rearrangement uses TRBV28 and TRBJ2-1, with D uncertain. Deletions cut 1 base from V and 8 bases from J, with 6 bases between. This CDR3 spans 12 amino acids. CDR1 is MDHEN and CDR2 is SYDVKM in the germline V gene.